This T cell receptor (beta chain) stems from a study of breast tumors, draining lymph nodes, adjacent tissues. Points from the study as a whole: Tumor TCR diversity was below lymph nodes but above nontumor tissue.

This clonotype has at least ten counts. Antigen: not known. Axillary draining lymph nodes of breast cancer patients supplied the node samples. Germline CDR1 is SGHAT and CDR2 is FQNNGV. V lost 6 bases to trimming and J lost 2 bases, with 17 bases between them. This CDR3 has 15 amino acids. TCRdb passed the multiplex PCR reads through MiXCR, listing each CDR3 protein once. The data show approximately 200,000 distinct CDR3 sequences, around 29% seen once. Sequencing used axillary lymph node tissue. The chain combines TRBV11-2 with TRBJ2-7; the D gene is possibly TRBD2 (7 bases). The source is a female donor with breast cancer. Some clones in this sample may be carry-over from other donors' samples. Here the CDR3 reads CASRSGEGMTYEQYF. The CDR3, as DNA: TGTGCCAGCAGGTCAGGGGAGGGGATGACCTACGAGCAGTACTTC.